What follows describes a single TCR beta chain. Time point described: after dendritic cell vaccination, including at tumor progression/relapse. The protocol was immunoSEQ multiplex PCR, while the TCRdb copy is restricted to in-frame clones and leaves out a portion. The sample carries approximately 50,000 clones, around 89% recorded once. With V trimmed by 2 bases and J by 3 bases, 0 bases remained unmatched. The germline V gene encodes CDR1 SGDLS and CDR2 YYNGEE. The CDR3 consists of 14 residues. This record comes from a study of glioma-infiltrating T cells after dendritic cell vaccination. The chain has TRBV9 and TRBJ2-5; TRBD2 matches 11 bases. The sequencing here drew on blood, taken after dendritic cell vaccination. This sequence was found in a human donor with glioblastoma. DNA of the CDR3: TGTGCCAGCAGCGTGGGACTAGCGGAAGAGACCCAGTACTTC. Translated: CASSVGLAEETQYF. Full variable domain (missing parts from reference TRBV9 and TRBJ2-5): DSGVTQTPKHLITATGQRVTLRCSPRSGDLSVYWYQQSLDQGLQFLIQYYNGEERAKGNILERFSAQQFPDLHSELNLSSLELGDSALYFCASSVGLAEETQYFGPGTRLLVL.